A selection of T cell receptor beta chains follows, all from one sample in a study of blood T cell repertoires in COVID-19. The protocol was immunoSEQ multiplex PCR, while the TCRdb copy is restricted to in-frame clones and leaves out a portion. Here the sample spans around 260,000 clones, around 80% being singletons. The material sequenced was PBMCs or T cells enriched from blood (not recorded which). Receptors were obtained from a man aged 25-45 years with acute COVID-19. CDR3s include the opening cysteine and the closing phenylalanine or tryptophan. The D gene is left open where the match is weak. Clone size is shown for a subset of rows, as once, few, many or a class of expanded clone.

>TRBV15|.|TRBD1|TRBJ1-2
CATSRGGTDYGYTF
>TRBV28|.|.|TRBJ1-5
CASTPSDSTLVGQPQHF
>TRBV28|.|.|TRBJ1-5
CASRRSGQAGRQPQHF
>TRBV11-2|.|.|TRBJ1-2
CASSATANYGYTF
>TRBV28|.|.|TRBJ1-4
CAAVGGTRNEKLFF
>TRBV5-6|.|.|TRBJ1-2
CASSRDTNYGYTF
>TRBV5-1|.|TRBD1|TRBJ2-1
CASSLYLGTGLYNEQFF
>TRBV27|.|.|TRBJ2-3
CASSPRGHTDTQYF
>TRBV6-2/TRBV6-3|.|.|TRBJ2-2
CASSYLGVGELFF
>TRBV12-5|once|TRBD2|TRBJ2-1
CASGRTSEGNEQFF
>TRBV24-1|.|TRBD1|TRBJ2-2
CATSDRPQGAGTGELFF
>TRBV6-5|.|TRBD1|TRBJ1-5
CASRTDRGSNQPQHF
>TRBV6-5|.|.|TRBJ1-2
CASSQRASGYTF
>TRBV24-1|.|TRBD1|TRBJ2-1
CATSEPLTGVGHNEQFF
>TRBV27|once|TRBD2|TRBJ2-3
CASSLSSGASDTQYF
>TRBV6-5|few|.|TRBJ1-2
CASSRGEGNYGYTF
>TRBV5-4|once|.|TRBJ2-1
CASSFSAGDNEQFF